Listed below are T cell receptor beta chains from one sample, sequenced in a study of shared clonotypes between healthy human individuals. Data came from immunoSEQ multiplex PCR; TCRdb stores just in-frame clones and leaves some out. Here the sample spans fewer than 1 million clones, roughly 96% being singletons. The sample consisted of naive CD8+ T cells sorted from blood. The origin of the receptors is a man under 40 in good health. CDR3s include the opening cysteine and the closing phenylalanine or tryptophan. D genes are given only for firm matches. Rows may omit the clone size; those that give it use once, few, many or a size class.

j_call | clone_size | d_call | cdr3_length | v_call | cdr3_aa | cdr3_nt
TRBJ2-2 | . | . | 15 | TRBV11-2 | CASSLGRDGIGELFF | TGTGCCAGCAGCTTAGGGCGGGACGGAATCGGGGAGCTGTTTTTT
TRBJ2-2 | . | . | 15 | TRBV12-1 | CASSPTSGRPGELFF | TGTGCCAGCAGCCCGACTAGCGGGCGACCCGGGGAGCTGTTTTTT
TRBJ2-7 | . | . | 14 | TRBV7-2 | CASSLSGWGYEQYF | TGTGCCAGCAGCTTAAGCGGGTGGGGCTACGAGCAGTACTTC
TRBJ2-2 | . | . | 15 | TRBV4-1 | CASSTEGFNTGELFF | TGCGCCAGCTCGACCGAAGGTTTCAACACCGGGGAGCTGTTTTTT
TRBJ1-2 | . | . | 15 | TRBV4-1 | CASSQAPRGGYGYTF | TGCGCCAGCAGCCAAGCCCCCCGGGGTGGGTATGGCTACACCTTC
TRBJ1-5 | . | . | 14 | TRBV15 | CATSSGHSNQPQHF | TGTGCCACCAGCTCGGGACACAGCAATCAGCCCCAGCATTTT
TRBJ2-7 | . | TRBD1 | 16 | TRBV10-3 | CAISDPGQGSSYEQYF | TGTGCCATCAGTGACCCCGGACAGGGGAGCTCCTACGAGCAGTACTTC
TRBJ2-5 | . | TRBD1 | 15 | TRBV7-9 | CASSLKQGAFETQYF | TGTGCCAGCAGCTTAAAACAGGGGGCGTTCGAGACCCAGTACTTC
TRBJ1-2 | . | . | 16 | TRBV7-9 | CASRGPLGTSNYGYTF | TGTGCCAGCAGGGGCCCTCTTGGCACCTCTAACTATGGCTACACCTTC
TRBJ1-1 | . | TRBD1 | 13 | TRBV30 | CAWRGQGAFGAFF | TGTGCCTGGAGGGGACAGGGGGCCTTCGGAGCTTTCTTT
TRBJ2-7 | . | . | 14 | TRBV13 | CASRRDNSSYEQYF | TGTGCCAGCCGCCGGGACAACAGCTCCTACGAGCAGTACTTC
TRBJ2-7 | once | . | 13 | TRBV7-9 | CASSPEGVYEQYF | TGTGCCAGCAGCCCAGAGGGGGTCTACGAGCAGTACTTC
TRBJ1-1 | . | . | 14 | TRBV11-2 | CASSLFGPNTEAFF | TGTGCCAGCAGCTTGTTTGGGCCGAACACTGAAGCTTTCTTT
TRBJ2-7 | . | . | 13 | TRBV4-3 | CASSQFRNYEQYF | TGCGCCAGCAGCCAATTTCGAAACTACGAGCAGTACTTC
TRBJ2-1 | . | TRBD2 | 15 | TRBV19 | CASSIRLAGVDEQFF | TGTGCCAGTAGTATCAGACTAGCGGGAGTAGATGAGCAGTTCTTC
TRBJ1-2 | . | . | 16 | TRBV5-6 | CASSLSTVIPNYGYTF | TGTGCCAGCAGCCTCTCCACAGTTATACCTAACTATGGCTACACCTTC
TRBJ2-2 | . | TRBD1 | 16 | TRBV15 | CATSTAGQGGTGELFF | TGTGCCACCAGCACAGCGGGACAGGGGGGCACCGGGGAGCTGTTTTTT
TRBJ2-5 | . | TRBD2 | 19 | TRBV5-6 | CASSLALRLAGPAVETQYF | TGTGCCAGCAGCTTGGCCTTAAGACTAGCGGGGCCCGCCGTAGAGACCCAGTACTTC
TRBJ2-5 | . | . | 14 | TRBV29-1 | CSVMGEDLGETQYF | TGCAGCGTTATGGGGGAGGACCTGGGAGAGACCCAGTACTTC
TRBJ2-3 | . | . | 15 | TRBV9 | CASSVEFAEVDTQYF | TGTGCCAGCAGCGTAGAATTCGCGGAGGTCGATACGCAGTATTTT
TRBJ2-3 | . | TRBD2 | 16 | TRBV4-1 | CASSHRTSGTSDTQYF | TGCGCCAGCAGCCATCGGACTAGCGGGACTTCAGATACGCAGTATTTT
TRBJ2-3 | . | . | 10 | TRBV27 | CASRGVTQYF | TGTGCCAGCAGGGGAGTTACGCAGTATTTT
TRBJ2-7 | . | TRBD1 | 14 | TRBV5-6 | CASSPTGRDYEQYF | TGTGCCAGCAGCCCGACAGGGAGAGACTACGAGCAGTACTTC
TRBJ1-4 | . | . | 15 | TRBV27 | CASSLSHATNEKLFF | TGTGCCAGCAGTTTAAGCCACGCGACTAATGAAAAACTGTTTTTT
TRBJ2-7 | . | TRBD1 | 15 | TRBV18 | CASSHSDRGGHEQYF | TGTGCCAGCTCGCACTCTGACAGGGGGGGCCACGAGCAGTACTTC
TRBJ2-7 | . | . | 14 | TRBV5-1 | CASSLSGLTFEQYF | TGCGCCAGCAGCTTGAGTGGACTAACTTTCGAGCAGTACTTC
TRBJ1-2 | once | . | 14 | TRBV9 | CASSVVTGTYGYTF | TGTGCCAGCAGCGTAGTTACAGGCACCTATGGCTACACCTTC